The entry below gives a single T cell receptor beta chain sequence along with its context. The sample originates from a study of blood T cell repertoires in COVID-19. Across the study: Nucleic acid was either cDNA or gDNA, and it came from T cells, B-cell-depleted T cells, or PBMCs.

Sequenced by immunoSEQ multiplex PCR; TCRdb stores in-frame clones only, minus some. The sample includes approximately 210,000 clones, around 80% seen only once; the top ten take around 21%. CDR1 MGHDK and CDR2 SYGVNS come from the germline V gene. V lost 5 bases, J lost 8 bases, and 10 bases lay in between. The CDR3 sequence is 13 residues long. Sequences were obtained from peripheral blood. The sequence was obtained from a human donor in a cohort sampled during active COVID-19. The chain uses TRBV25-1 and TRBJ1-6; possible D gene TRBD1, 5 bases. This CDR3 reads CASSIRVDSPLHF. The DNA of the CDR3 is TGTGCCAGCAGTATCAGGGTTGATTCACCCCTCCACTTT.